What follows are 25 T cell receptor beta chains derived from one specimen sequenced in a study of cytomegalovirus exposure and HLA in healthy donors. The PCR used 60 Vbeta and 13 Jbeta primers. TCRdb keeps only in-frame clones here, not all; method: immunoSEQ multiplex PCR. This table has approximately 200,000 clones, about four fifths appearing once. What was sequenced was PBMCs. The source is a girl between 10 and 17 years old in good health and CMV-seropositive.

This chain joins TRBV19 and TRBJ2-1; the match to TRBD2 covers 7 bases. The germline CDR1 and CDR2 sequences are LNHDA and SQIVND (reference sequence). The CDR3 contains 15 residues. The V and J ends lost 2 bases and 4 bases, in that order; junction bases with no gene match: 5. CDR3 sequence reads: CASSIYPGGYNEQFF. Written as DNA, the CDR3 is TGTGCCAGTAGTATATACCCCGGGGGGTACAATGAGCAGTTCTTC.

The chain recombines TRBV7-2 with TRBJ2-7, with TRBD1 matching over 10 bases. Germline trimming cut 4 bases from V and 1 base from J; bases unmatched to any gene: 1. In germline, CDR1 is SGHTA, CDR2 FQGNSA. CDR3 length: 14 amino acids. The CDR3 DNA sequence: TGTGCCAGCAGCTGGGGACAGGGGTCCTACGAGCAGTACTTC. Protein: CASSWGQGSYEQYF.

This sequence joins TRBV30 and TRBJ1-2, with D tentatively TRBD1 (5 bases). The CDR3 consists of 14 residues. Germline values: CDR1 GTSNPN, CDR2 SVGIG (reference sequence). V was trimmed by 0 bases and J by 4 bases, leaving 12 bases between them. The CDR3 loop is CAWSVPPGAYGYTF. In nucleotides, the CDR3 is TGTGCCTGGAGTGTACCGCCTGGGGCCTATGGCTACACCTTC.

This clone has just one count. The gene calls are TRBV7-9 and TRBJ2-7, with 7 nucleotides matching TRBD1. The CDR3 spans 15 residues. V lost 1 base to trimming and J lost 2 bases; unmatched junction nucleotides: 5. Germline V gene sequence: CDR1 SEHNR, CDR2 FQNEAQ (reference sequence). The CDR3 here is CASSLEPGGAYEQYF. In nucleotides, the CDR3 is TGTGCCAGCAGCTTAGAACCAGGGGGAGCCTACGAGCAGTACTTC.

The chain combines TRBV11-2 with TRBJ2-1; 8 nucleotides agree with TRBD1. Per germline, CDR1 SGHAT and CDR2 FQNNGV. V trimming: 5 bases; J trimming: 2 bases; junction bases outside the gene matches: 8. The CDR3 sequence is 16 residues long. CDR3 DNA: TGTGCCAGCAGCAACGGACAGGGAGTAACCTACAATGAGCAGTTCTTC. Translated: CASSNGQGVTYNEQFF.

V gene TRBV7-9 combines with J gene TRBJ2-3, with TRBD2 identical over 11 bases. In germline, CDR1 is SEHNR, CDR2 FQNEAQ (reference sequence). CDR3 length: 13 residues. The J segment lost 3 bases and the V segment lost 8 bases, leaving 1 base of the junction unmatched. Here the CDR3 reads CASGTSGTDTQYF. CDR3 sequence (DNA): TGTGCCAGCGGGACTAGCGGAACAGATACGCAGTATTTT.

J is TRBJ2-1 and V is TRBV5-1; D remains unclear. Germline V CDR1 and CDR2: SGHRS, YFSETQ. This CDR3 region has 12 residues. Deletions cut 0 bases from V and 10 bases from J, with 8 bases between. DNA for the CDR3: TGCGCCAGCAGCTTGGGCCTCACAGAGCAGTTCTTC. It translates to CASSLGLTEQFF.

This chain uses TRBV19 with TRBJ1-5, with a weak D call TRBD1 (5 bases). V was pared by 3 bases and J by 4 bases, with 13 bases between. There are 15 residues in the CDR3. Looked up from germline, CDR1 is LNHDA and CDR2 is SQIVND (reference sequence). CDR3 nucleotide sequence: TGTGCCAGTAGTATGGCCAGGGCAAAGAATCAGCCCCAGCATTTT. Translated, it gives CASSMARAKNQPQHF.

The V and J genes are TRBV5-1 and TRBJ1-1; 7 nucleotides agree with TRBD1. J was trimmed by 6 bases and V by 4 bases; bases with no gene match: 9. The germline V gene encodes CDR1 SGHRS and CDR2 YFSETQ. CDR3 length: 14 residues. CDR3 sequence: CASSPRTGGSEAFF. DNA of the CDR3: TGCGCCAGCAGCCCAAGGACAGGTGGGTCTGAAGCTTTCTTT.

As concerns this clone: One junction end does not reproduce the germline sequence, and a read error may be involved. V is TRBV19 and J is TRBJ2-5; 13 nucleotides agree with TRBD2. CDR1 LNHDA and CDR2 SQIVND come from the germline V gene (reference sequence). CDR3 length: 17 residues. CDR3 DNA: TGTGCCAGTAGTCTAGACGGGACTAGCGGGGCGGGAGAGACCCAGTACTTC. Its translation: CASSLDGTSGAGETQYF. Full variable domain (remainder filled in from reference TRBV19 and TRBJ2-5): DGGITQSPKYLFRKEGQNVTLSCEQNLNHDAMYWYRQDPGQGLRLIYYSQIVNDFQKGDIAEGYSVSREKKESFPLTVTSAQKNPTAFYLCASSLDGTSGAGETQYFGPGTRLLVL.

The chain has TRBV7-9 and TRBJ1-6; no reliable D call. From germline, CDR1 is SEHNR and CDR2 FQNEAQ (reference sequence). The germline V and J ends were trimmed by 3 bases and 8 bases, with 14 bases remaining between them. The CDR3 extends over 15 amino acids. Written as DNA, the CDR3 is TGTGCCAGCAGCTTTTCCAACGGCGGTGATTCACCCCTCCACTTT. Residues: CASSFSNGGDSPLHF.

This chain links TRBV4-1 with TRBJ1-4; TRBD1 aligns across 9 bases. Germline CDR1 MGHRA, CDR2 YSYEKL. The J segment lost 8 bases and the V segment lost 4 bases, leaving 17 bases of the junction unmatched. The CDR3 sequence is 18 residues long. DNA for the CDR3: TGCGCCAGCAGCCCCCTCGAGCGGACAGGGGATTTCGAGGAAAAACTGTTTTTT. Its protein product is CASSPLERTGDFEEKLFF.

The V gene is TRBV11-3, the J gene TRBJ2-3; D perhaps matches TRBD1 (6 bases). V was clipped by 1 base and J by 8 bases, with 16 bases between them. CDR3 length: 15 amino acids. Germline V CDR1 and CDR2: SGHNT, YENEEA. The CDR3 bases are TGTGCCAGCAGCTTAGTTCGGGGACACACCGCTACGCAGTATTTT. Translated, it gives CASSLVRGHTATQYF. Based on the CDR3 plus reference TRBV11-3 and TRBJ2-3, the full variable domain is EAGVVQSPRYKIIEKKQPVAFWCNPISGHNTLYWYLQNLGQGPELLIRYENEEAVDDSQLPKDRFSAERLKGVDSTLKIQPAELGDSAVYLCASSLVRGHTATQYFGPGTRLTVL.

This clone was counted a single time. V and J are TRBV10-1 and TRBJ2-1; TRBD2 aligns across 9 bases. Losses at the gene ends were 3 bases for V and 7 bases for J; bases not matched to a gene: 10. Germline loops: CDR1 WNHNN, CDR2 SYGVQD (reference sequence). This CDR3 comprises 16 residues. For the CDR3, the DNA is TGCGCCAGCAGTGAATGGAGTCTAGCGGGGTGGAATGAGCAGTTCTTC. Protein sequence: CASSEWSLAGWNEQFF.

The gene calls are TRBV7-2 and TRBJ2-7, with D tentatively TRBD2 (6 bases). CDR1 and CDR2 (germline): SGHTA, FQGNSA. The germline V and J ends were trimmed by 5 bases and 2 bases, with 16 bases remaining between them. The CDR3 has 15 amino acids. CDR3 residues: CASSQAGVLTYEQYF. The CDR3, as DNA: TGTGCCAGCAGCCAAGCGGGCGTCCTTACCTACGAGCAGTACTTC.

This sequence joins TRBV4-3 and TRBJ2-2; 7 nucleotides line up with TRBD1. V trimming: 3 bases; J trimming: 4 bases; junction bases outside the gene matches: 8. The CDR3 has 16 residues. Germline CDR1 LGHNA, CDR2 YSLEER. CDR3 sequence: CASSQRGTAGTGELFF. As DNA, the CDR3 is TGCGCCAGCAGCCAGAGGGGGACAGCCGGCACCGGGGAGCTGTTTTTT.

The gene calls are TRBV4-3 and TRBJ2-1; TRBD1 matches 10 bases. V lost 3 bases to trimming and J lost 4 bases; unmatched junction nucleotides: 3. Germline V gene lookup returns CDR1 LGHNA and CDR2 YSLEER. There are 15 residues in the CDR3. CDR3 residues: CASSQGQGLYNEQFF. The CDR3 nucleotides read TGCGCCAGCAGCCAGGGACAGGGGCTGTACAATGAGCAGTTCTTC.

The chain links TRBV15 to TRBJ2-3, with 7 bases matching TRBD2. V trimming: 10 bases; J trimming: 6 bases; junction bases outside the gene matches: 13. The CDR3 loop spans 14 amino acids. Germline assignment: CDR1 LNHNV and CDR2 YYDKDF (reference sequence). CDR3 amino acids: CAIQAVRGRDTQYF. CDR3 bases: TGTGCCATCCAGGCCGTGCGGGGGAGGGATACGCAGTATTTT.

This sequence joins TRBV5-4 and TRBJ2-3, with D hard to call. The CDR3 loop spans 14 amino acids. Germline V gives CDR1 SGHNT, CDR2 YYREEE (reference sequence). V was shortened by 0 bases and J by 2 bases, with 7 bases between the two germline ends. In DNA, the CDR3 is TGTGCCAGCAGCTTGGTACAGAACACAGATACGCAGTATTTT. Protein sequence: CASSLVQNTDTQYF.

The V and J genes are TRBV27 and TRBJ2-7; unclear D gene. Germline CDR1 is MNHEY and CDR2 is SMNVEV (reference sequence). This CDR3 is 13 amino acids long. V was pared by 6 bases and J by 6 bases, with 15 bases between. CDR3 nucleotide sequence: TGTGCCAGCAGAGCCACGATTAGCCGCGAGCAGTACTTC. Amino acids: CASRATISREQYF.

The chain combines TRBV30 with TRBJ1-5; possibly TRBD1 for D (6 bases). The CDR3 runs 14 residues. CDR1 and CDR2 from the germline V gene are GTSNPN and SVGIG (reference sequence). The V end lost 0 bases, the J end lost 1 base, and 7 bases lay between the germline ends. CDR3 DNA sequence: TGTGCCTGGAGTGTACAGGGAAGCAATCAGCCCCAGCATTTT. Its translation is CAWSVQGSNQPQHF.

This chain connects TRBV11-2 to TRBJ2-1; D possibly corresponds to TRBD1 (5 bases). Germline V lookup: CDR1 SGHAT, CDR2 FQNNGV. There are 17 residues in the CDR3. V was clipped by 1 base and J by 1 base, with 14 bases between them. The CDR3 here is CASSLVRKGKSYNEQFF. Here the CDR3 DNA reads TGTGCCAGCAGCTTAGTTCGCAAGGGGAAGTCCTACAATGAGCAGTTCTTC.

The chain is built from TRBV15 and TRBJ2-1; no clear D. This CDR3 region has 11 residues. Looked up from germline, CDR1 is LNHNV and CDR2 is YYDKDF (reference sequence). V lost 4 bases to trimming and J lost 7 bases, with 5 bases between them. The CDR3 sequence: CATSKQNEQFF. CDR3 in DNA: TGTGCCACCAGCAAGCAAAATGAGCAGTTCTTC.

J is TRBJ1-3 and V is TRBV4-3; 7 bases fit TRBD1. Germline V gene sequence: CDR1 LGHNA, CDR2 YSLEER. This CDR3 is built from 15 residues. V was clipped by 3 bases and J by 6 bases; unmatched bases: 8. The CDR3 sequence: CASSQLDRDSNTIYF. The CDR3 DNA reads TGCGCCAGCAGCCAGCTCGACAGGGACTCAAACACCATATATTTT.

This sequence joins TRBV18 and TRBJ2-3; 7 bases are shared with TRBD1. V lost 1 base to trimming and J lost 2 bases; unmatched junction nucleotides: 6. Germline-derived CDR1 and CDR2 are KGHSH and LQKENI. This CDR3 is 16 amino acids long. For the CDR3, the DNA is TGTGCCAGCTCACCACGGCGACAGGGTTTCACAGATACGCAGTATTTT. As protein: CASSPRRQGFTDTQYF.